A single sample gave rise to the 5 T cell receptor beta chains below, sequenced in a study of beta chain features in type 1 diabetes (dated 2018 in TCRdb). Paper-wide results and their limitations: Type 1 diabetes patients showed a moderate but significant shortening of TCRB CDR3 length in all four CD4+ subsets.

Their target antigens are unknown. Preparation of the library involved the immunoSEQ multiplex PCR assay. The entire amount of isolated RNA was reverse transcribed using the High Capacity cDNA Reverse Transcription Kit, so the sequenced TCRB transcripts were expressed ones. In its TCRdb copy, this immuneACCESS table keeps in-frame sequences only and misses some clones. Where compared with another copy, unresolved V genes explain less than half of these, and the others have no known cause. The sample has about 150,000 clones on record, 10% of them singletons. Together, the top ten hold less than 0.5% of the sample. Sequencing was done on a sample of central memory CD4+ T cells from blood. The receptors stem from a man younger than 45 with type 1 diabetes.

DNA of the CDR3: TGTGCCAGCAGTGAAGATGTACAGGGCAATCAGCCCCAGCATTTT. Protein: CASSEDVQGNQPQHF. V usage is TRBV25-1 and J usage is TRBJ1-5; TRBD1 is a possible D gene (5 bases). Between the trimmed V and J ends, which lost 2 bases and 2 bases, there was a span of 10 bases. Germline CDR1 is MGHDK and CDR2 is SYGVNS. There are 15 residues in the CDR3.

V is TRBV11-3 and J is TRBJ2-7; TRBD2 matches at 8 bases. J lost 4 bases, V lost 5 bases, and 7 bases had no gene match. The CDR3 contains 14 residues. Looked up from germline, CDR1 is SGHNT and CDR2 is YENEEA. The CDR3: CASSPWSGSYEQYF. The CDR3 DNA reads TGTGCCAGCAGCCCCTGGAGCGGGAGTTACGAGCAGTACTTC. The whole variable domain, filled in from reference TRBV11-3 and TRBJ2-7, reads EAGVVQSPRYKIIEKKQPVAFWCNPISGHNTLYWYLQNLGQGPELLIRYENEEAVDDSQLPKDRFSAERLKGVDSTLKIQPAELGDSAVYLCASSPWSGSYEQYFGPGTRLTVT.

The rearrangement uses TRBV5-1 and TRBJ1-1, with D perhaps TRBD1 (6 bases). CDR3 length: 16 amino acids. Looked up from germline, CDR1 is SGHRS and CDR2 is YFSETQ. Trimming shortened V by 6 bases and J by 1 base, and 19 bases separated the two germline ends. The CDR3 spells CASTPRGRQENTEAFF. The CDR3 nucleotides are TGCGCCAGCACTCCCCGAGGGCGACAGGAGAACACTGAAGCTTTCTTT.

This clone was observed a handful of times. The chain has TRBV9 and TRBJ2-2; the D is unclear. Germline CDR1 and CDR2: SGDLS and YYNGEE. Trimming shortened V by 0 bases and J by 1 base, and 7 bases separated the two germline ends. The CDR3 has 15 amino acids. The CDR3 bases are TGTGCCAGCAGCGTAGTCCCCGGGAACACCGGGGAGCTGTTTTTT. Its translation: CASSVVPGNTGELFF. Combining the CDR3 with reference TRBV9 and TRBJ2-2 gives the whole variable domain DSGVTQTPKHLITATGQRVTLRCSPRSGDLSVYWYQQSLDQGLQFLIQYYNGEERAKGNILERFSAQQFPDLHSELNLSSLELGDSALYFCASSVVPGNTGELFFGEGSRLTVL.

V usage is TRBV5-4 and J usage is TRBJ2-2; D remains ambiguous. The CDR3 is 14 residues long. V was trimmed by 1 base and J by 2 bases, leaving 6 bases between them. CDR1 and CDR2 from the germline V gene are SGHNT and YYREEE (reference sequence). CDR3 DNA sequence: TGTGCCAGCAGCTTGCCAGTAAACACCGGGGAGCTGTTTTTT. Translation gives CASSLPVNTGELFF. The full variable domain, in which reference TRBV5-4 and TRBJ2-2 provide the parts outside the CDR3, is ETGVTQSPTHLIKTRGQQVTLRCSSQSGHNTVSWYQQALGQGPQFIFQYYREEENGRGNFPPRFSGLQFPNYSSELNVNALELDDSALYLCASSLPVNTGELFFGEGSRLTVL.